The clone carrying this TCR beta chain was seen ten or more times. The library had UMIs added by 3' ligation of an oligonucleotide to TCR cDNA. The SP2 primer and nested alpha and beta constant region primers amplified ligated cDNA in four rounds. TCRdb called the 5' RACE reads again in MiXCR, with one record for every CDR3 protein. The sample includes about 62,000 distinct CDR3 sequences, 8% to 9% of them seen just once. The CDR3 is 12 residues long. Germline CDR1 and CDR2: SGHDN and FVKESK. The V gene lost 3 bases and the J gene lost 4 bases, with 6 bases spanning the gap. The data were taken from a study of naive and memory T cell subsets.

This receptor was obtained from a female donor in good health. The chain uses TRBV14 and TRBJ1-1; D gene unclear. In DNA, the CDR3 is TGTGCCAGCAGCCACATGGGCACTGAAGCTTTCTTT. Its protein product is CASSHMGTEAFF.